These 24 T cell receptor beta chains originate from one sample sequenced in a study of CD8+CD57+ T cells in acquired aplastic anemia. Genomic DNA served as template for TCR beta VDJ and CDR3 profiling. Each CDR3 protein gets one entry after TCRdb re-called the reads with MiXCR. The sample records more than 150,000 distinct CDR3 sequences, about 64% being singletons. Sequenced input: sorted CD4+, CD8+, or CD8+CD57+ T cells (not recorded which) from PBMCs. The receptors originated from a human donor with severe aplastic anemia or a healthy control (not recorded which).

This rearrangement joins TRBV7-9 to TRBJ2-7; TRBD1 matches 8 bases. The CDR3 covers 16 residues. Germline CDR1 reads SEHNR; CDR2 reads FQNEAQ (reference sequence). Losses at the gene ends were 4 bases for V and 2 bases for J; bases not matched to a gene: 10. The CDR3: CASSSSTGTGAYEQYF. CDR3 bases: TGTGCCAGCAGCTCCAGCACCGGGACAGGAGCCTACGAGCAGTACTTC.

As to this clonotype: The germline gene is not matched at one end of the junction; a read error may be the cause. The chain links TRBV7-3 to TRBJ2-3; D is tentatively TRBD1 or TRBD2 (5 bases each). Germline V CDR1 and CDR2: SGHTA, FQGTGA. The CDR3 is made up of 13 amino acids. CDR3 loop: CANSLRERDTQYF. Written as DNA, the CDR3 is TGTGCCAACAGCCTCAGGGAGCGAGATACGCAGTATTTT. The full variable domain, with the rest looked up from reference TRBV7-3 and TRBJ2-3, is GAGVSQTPSNKVTEKGKYVELRCDPISGHTALYWYRQSLGQGPEFLIYFQGTGAADDSGLPNDRFFAVRPEGSVSTLKIQRTERGDSAVYLCANSLRERDTQYFGPGTRLTVL.

This clonotype has just a few counts. The rearrangement uses TRBV27 and TRBJ1-2; 12 nucleotides agree with TRBD1. This CDR3 is 17 amino acids long. CDR1 and CDR2 from the germline V gene are MNHEY and SMNVEV (reference sequence). V lost 3 bases, J lost 8 bases, and 13 bases stayed unmatched. This CDR3 reads CASSFLRDRGLTVGYTF. The CDR3 nucleotides read TGTGCCAGCAGTTTCCTCCGGGACAGGGGGCTAACGGTGGGCTACACCTTC.

The chain is built from TRBV7-9 and TRBJ2-7, with TRBD1 matching 7 bases. Trimming removed 5 bases from V and 4 bases from J; junction bases left unmatched: 11. The CDR3 covers 15 residues. Germline V lookup: CDR1 SEHNR, CDR2 FQNEAQ (reference sequence). In DNA, the CDR3 is TGTGCCAGCAGCCCCGACAGGGTGCCGTCATACGAGCAGTACTTC. It translates to CASSPDRVPSYEQYF.

The chain employs TRBV25-1 and TRBJ1-2, with D maybe TRBD1 (6 bases). CDR1 and CDR2 from the germline V gene are MGHDK and SYGVNS. The V gene lost 3 bases and the J gene lost 12 bases, with 17 bases spanning the gap. The CDR3 spans 13 residues. The CDR3 region has the DNA TGTGCCAGCAGTGACCTAAAGGGGGGCGGTAACACCTTC. This codes for CASSDLKGGGNTF.

The V call is TRBV11-2, the J call TRBJ1-5; a weak D match, TRBD1 (5 bases). With 1 base removed from V and 7 bases from J, the gap between germline ends came to 11 bases. The CDR3 totals 14 residues. Germline assignment: CDR1 SGHAT and CDR2 FQNNGV. CDR3 DNA: TGTGCCAGCAGCTTAGCCCACCAGGGACAGCCCCAGCATTTT. It is translated as CASSLAHQGQPQHF. Full variable domain (rest looked up from reference TRBV11-2 and TRBJ1-5): EAGVAQSPRYKIIEKRQSVAFWCNPISGHATLYWYQQILGQGPKLLIQFQNNGVVDDSQLPKDRFSAERLKGVDSTLKIQPAKLEDSAVYLCASSLAHQGQPQHFGDGTRLSIL.

This clonotype came up a few times. At one of its ends the junction is not consistent with the germline gene, which may arise from a read error. The CDR3 nucleotides read TGTGCCAGCAGCTTAGCGGGGAACCCTGAAGCTTTCTTT. Translated, it gives CASSLAGNPEAFF. The V and J genes are TRBV7-9 and TRBJ1-1; D is unresolved. CDR1 is SEHNR, CDR2 FQNEAQ, per germline (reference sequence). The CDR3 is 13 amino acids. Drawing the rest from reference TRBV7-9 and TRBJ1-1, the complete variable domain is DTGVSQNPRHKITKRGQNVTFRCDPISEHNRLYWYRQTLGQGPEFLTYFQNEAQLEKSRLLSDRFSAERPKGSFSTLEIQRTEQGDSAMYLCASSLAGNPEAFFGQGTRLTVV.

This chain links TRBV7-7 with TRBJ2-1; no definite D call. V lost 0 bases to trimming and J lost 7 bases, with 7 bases between them. This CDR3 is 13 amino acids long. The germline gives CDR1 SSHAT, CDR2 FNYEAQ (reference sequence). CDR3 nucleotides: TGTGCCAGCAGCTTAGCTCCGGCTAATGAGCAGTTCTTC. This translates into CASSLAPANEQFF.

In this sample, this clonotype turned up once. This chain uses TRBV7-2 with TRBJ1-5, with D hard to call. In germline, CDR1 is SGHTA, CDR2 FQGNSA. Trimming removed 5 bases at V and 4 bases at J, with 21 bases between. The CDR3 totals 17 residues. For the CDR3, the DNA is TGTGCCAGCAGCCCTGACATCGTAAACGGACGTAATCAGCCCCAGCATTTT. Amino acid sequence: CASSPDIVNGRNQPQHF.

The V and J genes are TRBV7-3 and TRBJ2-3; 7 bases agree with TRBD2. Germline V gene sequence: CDR1 SGHTA, CDR2 FQGTGA. The J segment lost 4 bases and the V segment lost 2 bases, leaving 0 bases of the junction unmatched. The CDR3 length is 13 residues. CDR3 sequence (DNA): TGTGCCAGCAGCTTAGGGAGGGCAGATACGCAGTATTTT. Protein sequence: CASSLGRADTQYF.

To note about this clonotype: Sequence at one end of the junction differs from germline and may be a read error. V and J are TRBV10-2 and TRBJ2-2, with D perhaps matching TRBD2 (5 bases). Germline V gene lookup returns CDR1 WSHSY and CDR2 SAAADI. There are 15 residues in the CDR3. The CDR3 DNA reads TGTGCCAGCAACGACGTGGGAGCCCTTGGCGGGGAGCTGTTTTTT. Protein sequence: CASNDVGALGGELFF.

This clonotype appeared a single time. The genes are TRBV12-3 or TRBV12-4 and TRBJ1-2; TRBD1 might be the D (5 bases). Trimming took off 5 bases at V and 8 bases at J, with 18 bases between the two ends. The CDR3 is 14 amino acids. CDR3 nucleotides: TGTGCCAGCAGTCACCGGGACTCCGCTCCCGGCTACACCTTC. This sequence encodes CASSHRDSAPGYTF.

Comment on this clonotype: This may be a read error: a much more frequent sequence differs by one nucleotide. Because it lacks the conserved phenylalanine or tryptophan at the end, this CDR3 is likely a read error. This chain joins TRBV12-3 or TRBV12-4 and TRBJ2-7; 9 nucleotides match TRBD2. Trimming removed 1 base from V and 5 bases from J; junction bases left unmatched: 9. There are 16 residues in the CDR3. CDR3 in amino acids: CASSLDGRGGLNEQYL. The DNA for the CDR3 is TGTGCCAGCAGTTTAGACGGGCGGGGGGGCCTGAACGAGCAGTACCTC.

The V call is TRBV10-3, the J call TRBJ2-5; 7 nucleotides align to TRBD2. Germline assignment: CDR1 ENHRY and CDR2 SYGVKD. This CDR3 comprises 14 residues. Germline trimming cut 11 bases from V and 7 bases from J; bases unmatched to any gene: 16. The CDR3, as DNA: TGTGCCGTCCGGGACTTTGGGGGGGAAGTGACCCAGTACTTC. Its translation is CAVRDFGGEVTQYF.

This clonotype was counted a few times. V is TRBV7-8 and J is TRBJ2-7; D is uncertain. Trimming left V 1 base short and J 3 bases short, with 10 bases between. CDR1 is SGHVS, CDR2 FQNEAQ, per germline. The CDR3 runs to 14 residues. The DNA of the CDR3 is TGTGCCAGCAGCTTAGAATCGGGCAGCTACGAGCAGTACTTC. Residues: CASSLESGSYEQYF. Complete variable domain (other parts from reference TRBV7-8 and TRBJ2-7): GAGVSQSPRYKVAKRGQDVALRCDPISGHVSLFWYQQALGQGPEFLTYFQNEAQLDKSGLPSDRFFAERPEGSVSTLKIQRTQQEDSAVYLCASSLESGSYEQYFGPGTRLTVT.

The chain employs TRBV29-1 and TRBJ2-7, with TRBD1 matching 8 bases. Germline trimming cut 4 bases from V and 4 bases from J; bases unmatched to any gene: 6. The CDR3 runs 13 residues. Germline V gene data show CDR1 as SQVTM and CDR2 as ANQGSEA. CDR3 nucleotide sequence: TGCAGCGTTGGACAGGGGTCTCCGTACGAGCAGTACTTC. It codes for CSVGQGSPYEQYF.

Concerning this clonotype: The junction differs from germline at one of its ends, possibly a read error. The V call is TRBV7-7, the J call TRBJ2-5; 13 nucleotides line up with TRBD2. The CDR3 runs 15 residues. Germline CDR1 is SSHAT and CDR2 is FNYEAQ (reference sequence). The CDR3 here is CASSQGLAGKETQYF. The CDR3 DNA follows: TGTGCTAGCAGTCAGGGACTAGCGGGAAAAGAGACCCAGTACTTC.

The chain is built from TRBV6-5 and TRBJ1-1, with D perhaps matching TRBD1 (6 bases). In germline, CDR1 is MNHEY, CDR2 SVGAGI. This CDR3 spans 16 amino acids. Trimming shortened V by 6 bases and J by 0 bases, and 17 bases separated the two germline ends. Written as DNA, the CDR3 is TGTGCCAGCAGGACACTGGGACAAAGACTGAACACTGAAGCTTTCTTT. Its translation: CASRTLGQRLNTEAFF.

This clonotype has ten or more counts. The chain combines TRBV5-1 with TRBJ2-7; 9 nucleotides line up with TRBD1. Trimming removed 0 bases from V and 5 bases from J; junction bases left unmatched: 3. Germline values: CDR1 SGHRS, CDR2 YFSETQ. The CDR3 has 14 residues. CDR3 amino acids: CASSLAQGADEQYF. CDR3 DNA sequence: TGCGCCAGCAGCTTGGCACAGGGGGCGGACGAGCAGTACTTC.

Comments on this clonotype: A read error may explain this, as a much larger clone is one base away. The V and J genes are TRBV20-1 and TRBJ2-3; 7 bases are a match to TRBD2. With V trimmed by 3 bases and J by 6 bases, 12 bases remained unmatched. This CDR3 region has 15 residues. Germline values: CDR1 DFQATT, CDR2 SNEGSKA (reference sequence). The CDR3 nucleotides read TGCAGTGCTAGTGTACCTCGACTAGCTTCGGATACGCAGTATTTT. It codes for CSASVPRLASDTQYF.

The chain recombines TRBV12-3 or TRBV12-4 with TRBJ2-7; D not certain. CDR3 length: 12 residues. V dropped 3 bases and J dropped 2 bases, with 5 bases sitting between them. The CDR3 protein is CASSLSAYEQYF. CDR3 bases: TGTGCCAGCAGTTTGTCCGCCTACGAGCAGTACTTC.

This clonotype was counted ten times or more. V usage is TRBV6-1 and J usage is TRBJ1-5; D ambiguous. CDR1 is MNHNS and CDR2 is SASEGT in the germline V gene. The V end lost 3 bases, the J end lost 0 bases, and 3 bases lay between the germline ends. The CDR3 extends over 13 amino acids. CDR3 region: CASSDPSNQPQHF. CDR3 coding DNA: TGTGCCAGCAGTGACCCTAGCAATCAGCCCCAGCATTTT.

The rearrangement uses TRBV7-2 and TRBJ1-6; D remains unclear. CDR3 length: 14 amino acids. The germline CDR1 and CDR2 sequences are SGHTA and FQGNSA. Trimming took 0 bases from V and 8 from J, leaving 8 bases between them. Written as DNA, the CDR3 is TGTGCCAGCAGCTTAGCGAGGCGGGATTCACCCCTCCACTTT. This translates into CASSLARRDSPLHF.

This clonotype appeared once. V is TRBV7-6 and J is TRBJ2-1, with 7 bases that match TRBD2. This CDR3 spans 14 amino acids. Looked up from germline, CDR1 is SGHVS and CDR2 is FNYEAQ. Trimming at V came to 1 base and at J to 12 bases, leaving 9 bases not matched to a gene. CDR3 amino acids: CASSLVPGGDTQFF. CDR3 nucleotides: TGTGCCAGCAGCTTAGTACCGGGAGGAGATACGCAGTTCTTC.